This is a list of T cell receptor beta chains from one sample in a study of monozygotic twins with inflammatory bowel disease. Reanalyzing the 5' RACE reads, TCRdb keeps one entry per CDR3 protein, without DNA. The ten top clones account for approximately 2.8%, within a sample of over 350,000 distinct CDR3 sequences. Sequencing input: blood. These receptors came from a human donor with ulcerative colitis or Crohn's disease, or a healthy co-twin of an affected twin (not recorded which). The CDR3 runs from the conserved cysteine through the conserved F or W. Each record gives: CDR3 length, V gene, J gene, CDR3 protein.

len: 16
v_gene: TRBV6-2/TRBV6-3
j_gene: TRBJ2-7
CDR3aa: CASSYPDSDYTYEQYF

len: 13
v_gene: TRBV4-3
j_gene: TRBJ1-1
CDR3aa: CASSQGGAYEAFF

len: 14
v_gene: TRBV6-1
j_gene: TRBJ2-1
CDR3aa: CASRRDRGYNEQFF

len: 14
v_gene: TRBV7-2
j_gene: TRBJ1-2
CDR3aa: CASSAAWTNYGYTF

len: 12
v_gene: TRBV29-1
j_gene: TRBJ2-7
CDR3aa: CSVAVYSYEQYF

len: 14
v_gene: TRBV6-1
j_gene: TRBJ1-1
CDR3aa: CASRLTGLSTEAFF

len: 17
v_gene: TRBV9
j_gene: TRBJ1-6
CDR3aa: CASSVGGASSYNSPLHF

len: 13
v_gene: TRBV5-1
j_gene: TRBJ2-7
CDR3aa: CASSLPQGNEQYF

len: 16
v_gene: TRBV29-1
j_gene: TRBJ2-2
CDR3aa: CSASPADRVTTGELFF

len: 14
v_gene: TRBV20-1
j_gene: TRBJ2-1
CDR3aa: CSARVRQGYNEQFF

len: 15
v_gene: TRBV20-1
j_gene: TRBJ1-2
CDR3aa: CSASNPGQGLDGYTF

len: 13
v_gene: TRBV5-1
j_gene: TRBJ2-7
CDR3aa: CASSHVLSYEQYF

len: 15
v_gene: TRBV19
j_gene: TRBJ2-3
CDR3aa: CASSIWGASTDTQYF

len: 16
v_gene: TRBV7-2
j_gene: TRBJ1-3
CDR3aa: CASSLRPGGAGNTIYF

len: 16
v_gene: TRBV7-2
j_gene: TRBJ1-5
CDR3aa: CASSFQGELSNQPQHF

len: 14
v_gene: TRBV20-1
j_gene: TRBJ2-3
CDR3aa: CSASYAGSTDTQYF

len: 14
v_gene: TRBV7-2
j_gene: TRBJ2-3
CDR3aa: CASSLDLATDTQYF

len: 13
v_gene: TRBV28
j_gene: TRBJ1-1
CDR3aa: CATTSWVDTEAFF

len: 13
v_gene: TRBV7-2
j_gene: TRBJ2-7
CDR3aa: CASSSRLTSGATF

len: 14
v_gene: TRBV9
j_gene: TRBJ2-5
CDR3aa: CASSAGLDRQTQYF

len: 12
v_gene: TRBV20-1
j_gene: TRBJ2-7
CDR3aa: CSARGGSYEQYF

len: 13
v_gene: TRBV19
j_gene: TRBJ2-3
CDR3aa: CVSSIVSTDTQYF

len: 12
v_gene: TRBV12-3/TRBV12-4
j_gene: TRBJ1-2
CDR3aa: CASSPDQAVYTF

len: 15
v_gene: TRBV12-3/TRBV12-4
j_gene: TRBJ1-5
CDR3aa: CASSPDRAPNQPQHF

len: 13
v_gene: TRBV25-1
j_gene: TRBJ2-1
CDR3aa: CASRGLAGREQFF

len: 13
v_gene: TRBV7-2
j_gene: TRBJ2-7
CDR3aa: CASSQTWGYEQYF

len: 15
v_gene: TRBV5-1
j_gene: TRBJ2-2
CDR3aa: CASSWDRPNTGELFF

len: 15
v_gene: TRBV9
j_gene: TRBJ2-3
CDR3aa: CASSVTRDRADTQYF